The 11 T cell receptor beta chains below were found in one sample sequenced in a study of siplizumab effects on memory and regulatory T cells (dated by TCRdb to about 2019). Library preparation was by the immunoSEQ multiplex PCR assay. This immuneACCESS table, as held by TCRdb, lists in-frame sequences with V and J called but not all clones. Of the missing ones, under half trace to an unresolved V gene in checked studies; the others have no known cause. The sample profile shows around 100,000 clones; 80% to 95% of them were found once. 0.14% to 0.15% of the sample comes from the top ten. The sequenced sample consisted of CD4+ T cells sorted from blood. The source of these receptors is a human donor in good health.

This chain's CDR3 is CASRGGKGSPLHF. The CDR3 nucleotides are TGTGCCAGCCGAGGGGGGAAGGGTTCACCCCTCCACTTT. The rearrangement joins TRBV28 to TRBJ1-6; D may be TRBD1 (6 bases). Germline CDR1 and CDR2: MDHEN and SYDVKM. This CDR3 spans 13 amino acids. Trimming pared 8 bases from V and 9 bases from J, leaving 14 bases between.

The chain links TRBV6-1 to TRBJ1-5, with a possible D match to TRBD1 (5 bases). The V end was cut by 6 bases, the J end by 1 base, with 13 bases between. The CDR3 has 15 amino acids. The germline V gene encodes CDR1 MNHNS and CDR2 SASEGT. In DNA form, the CDR3 reads TGTGCCAGCAGAGTTGCCAGGGTCAGCAATCAGCCCCAGCATTTT. Its protein product is CASRVARVSNQPQHF.

The chain couples TRBV7-6 to TRBJ2-1, with D uncertain. This CDR3 is 11 amino acids long. Germline V gene lookup returns CDR1 SGHVS and CDR2 FNYEAQ. Trimming pared 0 bases from V and 8 bases from J, leaving 2 bases between. The chain's CDR3 is CASSLADEQFF. The CDR3 DNA reads TGTGCCAGCAGCTTAGCCGATGAGCAGTTCTTC.

The CDR3 bases are TGCGCCAGCAGCCAAGAACCCGGTTCGGAAAAACTGTTTTTT. Residues: CASSQEPGSEKLFF. This chain uses TRBV4-1 with TRBJ1-4; D gene uncertain. The CDR3 sequence is 14 residues long. Per germline, CDR1 MGHRA and CDR2 YSYEKL. V dropped 0 bases and J dropped 8 bases, with 10 bases sitting between them.

The chain carries TRBV7-3 and TRBJ2-1; weak D call: TRBD2 (5 bases). V lost 2 bases and J lost 7, with 18 bases in between. This CDR3 region has 16 residues. CDR1 is SGHTA and CDR2 is FQGTGA in the germline V gene. Here the CDR3 reads CASSLGSVGAGNEQFF. The CDR3 DNA reads as TGTGCCAGCAGCTTAGGGTCTGTGGGAGCTGGGAATGAGCAGTTCTTC.

The chain joins TRBV21-1 to TRBJ1-5. TRBV21-1 has pseudogene status. This CDR3 spans 15 amino acids. CDR3 in amino acids: CASSNGGAMSQPQHF. DNA for the CDR3: TGTGCCAGCAGCAACGGGGGCGCAATGAGTCAGCCCCAGCATTTT.

The V gene is TRBV5-5, the J gene TRBJ1-3; no reliable D call. Per the germline V gene, CDR1 is SGHKS and CDR2 is YYEKEE (reference sequence). V lost 2 bases and J 0 bases, leaving 6 bases between the germline ends. This CDR3 region has 14 residues. CDR3 coding DNA: TGTGCCAGCAGCTTATACGTCTCTGGAAACACCATATATTTT. It is translated as CASSLYVSGNTIYF.

The chain recombines TRBV7-7 with TRBJ1-6; TRBD1 might be the D (5 bases). Germline assignment: CDR1 SSHAT and CDR2 FNYEAQ (reference sequence). Trimming stripped 4 bases from V and 0 bases from J, with 10 bases between. The CDR3 length is 16 residues. CDR3 in DNA: TGTGCCAGCAGCTGGGACCTTGGCTCCTATAATTCACCCCTCCACTTT. It yields the protein CASSWDLGSYNSPLHF.

This clone appeared a single time. The chain couples TRBV7-2 to TRBJ2-1; 8 bases line up with TRBD2. V lost 1 base to trimming and J lost 0 bases; unmatched junction nucleotides: 5. CDR3 size: 17 residues. CDR1 and CDR2 from the germline V gene are SGHTA and FQGNSA. For the CDR3, the DNA is TGTGCCAGCAGCTTAGACGGACTAGCCAGCTCCTACAATGAGCAGTTCTTC. This encodes CASSLDGLASSYNEQFF.

The CDR3 coding sequence is TGTGCCAGTAGTCTGACAGGGGGGGGAAACACCATATATTTT. This sequence encodes CASSLTGGGNTIYF. The chain employs TRBV19 and TRBJ1-3; 9 bases agree with TRBD1. The CDR3 covers 14 residues. Unmatched junction bases numbered 3, after V lost 5 bases and J lost 4 bases. Looked up from germline, CDR1 is LNHDA and CDR2 is SQIVND (reference sequence).

The chain employs TRBV2 and TRBJ1-2; D not certain. Germline values: CDR1 SNHLY, CDR2 FYNNEI. Trimming left V 3 bases short and J 7 bases short, with 18 bases between. The CDR3 spans 15 residues. The CDR3, as DNA: TGTGCCAGCAGTGAGATGGATTCACAGATTTCTGGCTACACCTTC. It translates to CASSEMDSQISGYTF.